Reported below is one T cell receptor beta chain. Its target is not known. TCRdb reprocessed the 5' RACE reads via MiXCR and lists one record per CDR3 protein. The sample includes about 36,000 distinct CDR3 sequences, approximately 11% of them seen just once. The CDR3 sequence is 14 residues long. Germline V gene sequence: CDR1 SGHTA, CDR2 FQGNSA. V gave up 3 bases and J gave up 4 bases, with 9 bases separating them. This specimen comes from a study of CD8 T cells in ankylosing spondylitis. General study results and limits: Several highly homologous variants formed a TCR beta motif that appeared characteristic of ankylosing spondylitis blood. Earlier authors reported some of these motif variants in reactive arthritis synovial fluid and blood.

Sequencing input: synovial fluid, either unsorted or a sorted T cell fraction (not recorded which). The rearrangement uses TRBV7-2 and TRBJ2-2; possibly TRBD2 for D (6 bases). The sequence was obtained from a male donor with ankylosing spondylitis. CDR3: CASSLAGSTGELFF. CDR3 nucleotide sequence: TGTGCCAGCAGCTTGGCGGGATCCACCGGGGAGCTGTTTTTT.